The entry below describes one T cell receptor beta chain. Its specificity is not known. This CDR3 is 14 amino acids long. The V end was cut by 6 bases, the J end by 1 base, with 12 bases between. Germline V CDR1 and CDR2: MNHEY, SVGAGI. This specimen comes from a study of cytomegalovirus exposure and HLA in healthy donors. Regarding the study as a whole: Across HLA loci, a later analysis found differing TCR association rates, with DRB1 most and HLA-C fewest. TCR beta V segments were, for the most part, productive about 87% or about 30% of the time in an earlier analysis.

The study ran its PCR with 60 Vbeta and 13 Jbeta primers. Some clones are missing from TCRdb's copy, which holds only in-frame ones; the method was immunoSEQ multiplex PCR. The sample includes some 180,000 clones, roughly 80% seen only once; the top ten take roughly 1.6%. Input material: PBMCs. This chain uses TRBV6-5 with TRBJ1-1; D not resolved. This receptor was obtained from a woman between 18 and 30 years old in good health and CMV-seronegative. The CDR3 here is CASRPEGGNTEAFF. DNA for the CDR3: TGTGCCAGCAGGCCGGAGGGCGGGAACACTGAAGCTTTCTTT.